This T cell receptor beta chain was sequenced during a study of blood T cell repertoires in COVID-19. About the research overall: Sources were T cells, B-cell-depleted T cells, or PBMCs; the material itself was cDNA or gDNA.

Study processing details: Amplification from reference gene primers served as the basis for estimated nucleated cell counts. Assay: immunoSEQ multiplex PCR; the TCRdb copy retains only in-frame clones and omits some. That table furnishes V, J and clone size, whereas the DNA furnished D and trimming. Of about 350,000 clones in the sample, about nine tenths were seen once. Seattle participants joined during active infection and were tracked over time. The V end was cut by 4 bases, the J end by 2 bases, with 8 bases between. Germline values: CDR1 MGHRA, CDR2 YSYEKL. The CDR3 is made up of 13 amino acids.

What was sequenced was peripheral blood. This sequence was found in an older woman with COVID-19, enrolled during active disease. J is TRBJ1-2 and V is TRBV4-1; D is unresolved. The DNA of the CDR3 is TGCGCCAGCAGCCGAGCCCTAAACTATGGCTACACCTTC. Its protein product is CASSRALNYGYTF.